This is a list of T cell receptor beta chains from one sample in a study of T-cell reconstitution after alpha-beta-depleted transplantation in children. A single record per CDR3 protein comes from TCRdb applying MiXCR to the PCR reads. Of about 500,000 distinct CDR3 sequences listed, around a third are singletons. Sequencing used PBMCs from the stem cell graft donor, obtained from the stem cell graft. The receptors shown here come from a human donor who donated a stem cell graft to a child with aplastic anemia. Each CDR3 is given with its conserved first and last residue. Fields, in order: V gene, D gene, J gene, clone size, CDR3 protein, CDR3 DNA. A D gene is named only where the DNA matches it firmly. The listing skips clone size in some rows; elsewhere it reads once, few, many or a size class.

TRBV6-2/TRBV6-3	NA	TRBJ2-1	few	CASSSLARSNYNEQFF	TGTGCCAGCAGTTCCCTAGCCCGATCAAACTACAATGAGCAGTTCTTC
TRBV12-3/TRBV12-4	NA	TRBJ1-5	NA	CASSQSTPGQPQHF	TGTGCCAGCAGCCAGAGCACCCCAGGGCAGCCCCAGCATTTT
TRBV28	NA	TRBJ2-6	few	CASNLGSGANVLTF	TGTGCCAGCAACCTCGGTTCTGGGGCCAACGTCCTGACTTTC
TRBV20-1	NA	TRBJ1-5	few	CSARDPGFQPQHF	TGCAGTGCTAGAGATCCCGGGTTCCAGCCCCAGCATTTT
TRBV29-1	NA	TRBJ1-2	NA	CSAEGNYGYTF	TGCAGCGCTGAGGGGAACTATGGCTACACCTTC
TRBV29-1	TRBD1	TRBJ2-2	NA	CSVGQDTGELFF	TGCAGCGTGGGACAGGATACCGGGGAGCTGTTTTTT
TRBV20-1	NA	TRBJ1-5	NA	CSARGTDGNPSLWNQPQHF	TGCAGTGCTAGGGGGACGGACGGGAACCCTAGCTTATGGAATCAGCCCCAGCATTTT
TRBV5-4	TRBD1	TRBJ2-1	NA	CASSPPGTGSYEQFF	TGTGCCAGCAGCCCCCCCGGGACAGGGTCCTATGAGCAGTTCTTC
TRBV30	TRBD2	TRBJ2-3	few	CAWSPGAGGPDTQYF	TGTGCCTGGAGTCCTGGGGCGGGAGGGCCAGATACGCAGTATTTT
TRBV7-2	NA	TRBJ1-2	few	CASSLHGGNGNYGYTF	TGTGCCAGCAGCTTACATGGGGGGAATGGTAACTATGGCTACACCTTC
TRBV7-2	TRBD2	TRBJ2-3	few	CASSIAGLGTDTQYF	TGTGCCAGCAGTATAGCGGGTCTGGGCACAGATACGCAGTATTTT
TRBV5-6	TRBD1	TRBJ2-7	NA	CASRGTGGKFGFYEQYF	TGTGCCAGCCGGGGGACAGGGGGAAAGTTTGGCTTCTACGAGCAGTACTTC
TRBV27	NA	TRBJ1-6	NA	CASRPGSSSYNSPLHF	TGTGCCAGCAGACCAGGGAGCAGCTCCTATAATTCACCCCTCCACTTT
TRBV18	NA	TRBJ1-3	NA	CASSLSEVSGNTIYF	TGTGCCAGCTCACTCTCAGAGGTCTCTGGAAACACCATATATTTT
TRBV12-3/TRBV12-4	TRBD2	TRBJ2-3	NA	CASRGLAGGLMNTQYF	TGTGCCAGCAGAGGACTAGCGGGAGGGCTCATGAATACGCAGTATTTT
TRBV6-2/TRBV6-3	TRBD2	TRBJ2-4	few	CASRRTSGGQNIQYF	TGTGCCAGCAGACGCACTAGCGGGGGACAAAACATTCAGTACTTC
TRBV27	NA	TRBJ2-1	NA	CATRSTLDSYNEQFF	TGTGCCACCCGATCGACGCTGGACTCCTACAATGAGCAGTTCTTC
TRBV5-4	TRBD2	TRBJ2-1	NA	CASSSGGENNEQFF	TGTGCCAGCAGCTCCGGGGGGGAAAACAATGAGCAGTTCTTC
TRBV20-1	NA	TRBJ2-1	few	CSVEERATYNEQFF	TGCAGTGTAGAGGAGCGGGCGACCTACAATGAGCAGTTCTTC
TRBV20-1	NA	TRBJ1-1	NA	CSARQFSGEAFF	TGCAGTGCTCGACAGTTTTCAGGTGAAGCTTTCTTT
TRBV15	NA	TRBJ2-3	few	CATSSKNRAPTDTQYF	TGTGCCACCAGCAGTAAAAACCGGGCTCCCACAGATACGCAGTATTTT
TRBV12-3/TRBV12-4	NA	TRBJ2-3	few	CASSGSGWSDTQYF	TGTGCCAGCAGCGGGAGCGGGTGGTCAGATACGCAGTATTTT
TRBV25-1	NA	TRBJ1-2	few	CASSEPGPRGYGYTF	TGTGCCAGCAGTGAACCCGGCCCGCGGGGCTATGGCTACACCTTC
TRBV7-3	NA	TRBJ2-1	few	CASSRDSNEQFF	TGTGCCAGCAGCCGGGACTCCAATGAGCAGTTCTTC
TRBV29-1	NA	TRBJ2-7	NA	CSVLSTSEQYF	TGCAGCGTCCTATCTACTAGCGAGCAGTACTTC
TRBV4-1	NA	TRBJ2-4	NA	CASSQQGPAKNIQYF	TGCGCCAGCAGCCAACAGGGGCCCGCCAAAAACATTCAGTACTTC
TRBV7-9	TRBD1	TRBJ1-1	NA	CASSTQGGTEAFF	TGTGCCAGCAGCACTCAGGGGGGCACTGAAGCTTTCTTT
TRBV25-1	TRBD1	TRBJ1-1	NA	CASSWTGGEVNTDAFF	TGTGCCAGCAGTTGGACAGGGGGAGAGGTGAACACTGACGCTTTCTTT
TRBV5-6	TRBD1	TRBJ2-3	NA	CASSLVGTGFSYTQYF	TGTGCCAGCAGCTTGGTTGGGACAGGTTTTTCGTATACGCAGTATTTT
TRBV7-2	TRBD1	TRBJ1-2	few	CASSKYTTGGNEGYTF	TGTGCCAGCAGCAAATACACGACAGGGGGCAATGAGGGCTACACCTTC
TRBV5-8	TRBD1	TRBJ2-5	few	CASSVGTRQGNAQYF	TGTGCCAGCAGCGTGGGGACCCGACAGGGAAATGCCCAGTACTTC
TRBV27	NA	TRBJ1-6	once	CASSLSGDFNSPLHF	TGTGCCAGCAGTTTATCAGGAGATTTTAATTCACCCCTCCACTTT
TRBV7-9	TRBD2	TRBJ2-7	once	CASSALAGRGSNYEQYF	TGTGCCAGCAGCGCCTTAGCGGGTCGGGGGTCTAACTACGAGCAGTACTTC
TRBV28	NA	TRBJ2-7	NA	CASSLFLSYYEQYF	TGTGCCAGCAGTTTATTTTTGTCTTACTACGAGCAGTACTTC
TRBV7-6	TRBD1	TRBJ1-1	NA	CASRLSGTGLCTEAFF	TGTGCCAGCAGATTATCCGGGACAGGGTTGTGTACTGAAGCTTTCTTT
TRBV19	NA	TRBJ2-3	NA	CASSTRDGSTDTQYF	TGTGCCAGTAGTACGAGGGACGGCAGCACAGATACGCAGTATTTT
TRBV5-6	NA	TRBJ2-1	few	CASSPTGPLLYNEQFF	TGTGCCAGCAGCCCCACAGGGCCCCTCCTCTACAATGAGCAGTTCTTC
TRBV7-2	NA	TRBJ1-1	NA	CASSDGGGGTEAFF	TGTGCCAGCAGCGACGGCGGGGGCGGCACTGAAGCTTTCTTT
TRBV20-1	NA	TRBJ1-2	NA	CSASPFPGDPSGYTF	TGCAGTGCCTCGCCCTTTCCGGGTGACCCCTCGGGCTACACCTTC
TRBV6-5	NA	TRBJ2-7	few	CASSYLGTSYEQYF	TGTGCCAGCAGTTATCTCGGGACGTCCTACGAGCAGTACTTC